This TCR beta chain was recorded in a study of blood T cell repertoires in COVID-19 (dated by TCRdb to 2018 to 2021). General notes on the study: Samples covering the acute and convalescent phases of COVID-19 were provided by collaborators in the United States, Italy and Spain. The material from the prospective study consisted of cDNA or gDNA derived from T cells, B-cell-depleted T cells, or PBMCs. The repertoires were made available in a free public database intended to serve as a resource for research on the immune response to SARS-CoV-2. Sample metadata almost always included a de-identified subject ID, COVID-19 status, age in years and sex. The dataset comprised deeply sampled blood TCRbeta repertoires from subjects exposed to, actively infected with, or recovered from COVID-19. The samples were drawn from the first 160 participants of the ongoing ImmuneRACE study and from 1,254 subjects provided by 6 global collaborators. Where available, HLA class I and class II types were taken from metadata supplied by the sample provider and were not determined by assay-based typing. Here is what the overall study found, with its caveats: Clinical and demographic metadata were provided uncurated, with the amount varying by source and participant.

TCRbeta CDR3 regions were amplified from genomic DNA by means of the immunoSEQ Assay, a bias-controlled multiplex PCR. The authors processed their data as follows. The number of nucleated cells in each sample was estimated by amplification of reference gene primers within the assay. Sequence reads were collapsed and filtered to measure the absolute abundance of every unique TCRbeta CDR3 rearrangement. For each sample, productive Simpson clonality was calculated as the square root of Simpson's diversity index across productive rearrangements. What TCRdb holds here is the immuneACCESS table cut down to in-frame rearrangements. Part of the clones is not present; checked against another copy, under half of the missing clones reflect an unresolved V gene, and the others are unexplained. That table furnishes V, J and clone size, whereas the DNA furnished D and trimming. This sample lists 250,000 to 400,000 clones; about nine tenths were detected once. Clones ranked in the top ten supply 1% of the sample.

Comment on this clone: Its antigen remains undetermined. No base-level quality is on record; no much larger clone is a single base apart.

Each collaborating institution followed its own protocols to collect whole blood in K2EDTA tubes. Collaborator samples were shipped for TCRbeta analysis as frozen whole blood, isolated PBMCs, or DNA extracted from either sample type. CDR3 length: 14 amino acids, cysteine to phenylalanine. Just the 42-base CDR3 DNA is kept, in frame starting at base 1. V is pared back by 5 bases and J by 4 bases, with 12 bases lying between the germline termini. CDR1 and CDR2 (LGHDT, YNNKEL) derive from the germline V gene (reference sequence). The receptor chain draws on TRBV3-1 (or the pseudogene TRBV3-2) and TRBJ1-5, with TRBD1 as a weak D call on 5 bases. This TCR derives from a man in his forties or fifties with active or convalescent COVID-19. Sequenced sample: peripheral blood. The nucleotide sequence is TGTGCCAGCAGCGAAGGGCAGGGTAATCAGCCCCAGCATTTT. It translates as CASSEGQGNQPQHF.